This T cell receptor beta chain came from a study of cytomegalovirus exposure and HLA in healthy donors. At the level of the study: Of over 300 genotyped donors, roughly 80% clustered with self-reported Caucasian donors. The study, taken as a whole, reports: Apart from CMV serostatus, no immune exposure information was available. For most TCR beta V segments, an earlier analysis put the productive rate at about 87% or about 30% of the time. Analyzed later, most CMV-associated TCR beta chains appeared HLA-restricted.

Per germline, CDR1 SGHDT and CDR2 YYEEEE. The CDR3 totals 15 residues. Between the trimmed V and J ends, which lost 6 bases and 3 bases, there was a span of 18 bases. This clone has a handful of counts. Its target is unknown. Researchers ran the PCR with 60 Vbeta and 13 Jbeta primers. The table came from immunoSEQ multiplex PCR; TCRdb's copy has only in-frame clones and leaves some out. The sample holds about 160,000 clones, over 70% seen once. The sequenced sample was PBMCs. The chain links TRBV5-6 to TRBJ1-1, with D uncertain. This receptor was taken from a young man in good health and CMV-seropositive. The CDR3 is CASKRQRMKDTEAFF. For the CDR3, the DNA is TGTGCCAGCAAACGTCAGAGGATGAAGGACACTGAAGCTTTCTTT.